These T cell receptor beta chains were read from a single sample in a study of blood T cells in healthy people across ages. Each CDR3 protein gets one entry after TCRdb re-called the 5' RACE reads with MiXCR. The sample has about 1.5 million distinct CDR3 sequences; roughly 43% are singletons. Material: blood. All receptors come from a woman under 30 in good health. The CDR3 runs from the conserved cysteine through the conserved F or W. The D gene is left open where the match is weak. Only part of the rows carry a size: once, few, many, or a class if the clone is expanded.

CDR3nt | CDR3aa | d_gene | len | j_gene | v_gene | abundance
TGCGCCAGCAGCCAAGACAGGATAGCCTACGAGCAGTACTTC | CASSQDRIAYEQYF | . | 14 | TRBJ2-7 | TRBV4-3 | few
TGCAGCGTTTCAAAGCAGGGATCCACCTGGGAGCAGTACTTC | CSVSKQGSTWEQYF | . | 14 | TRBJ2-5 | TRBV29-1 | few
TGCAGCGTTGAGGGACAGACCTATGGCTACACCTTC | CSVEGQTYGYTF | TRBD1 | 12 | TRBJ1-2 | TRBV29-1 | many
TGTGCCAGCAGCCCCCTAGTTGAAAAACTGTTTTTT | CASSPLVEKLFF | . | 12 | TRBJ1-4 | TRBV7-8 | .
TGTGCCAGCAGCTTACGGCGGGAGCCAGCAGATACGCAGTATTTT | CASSLRREPADTQYF | TRBD2 | 15 | TRBJ2-3 | TRBV7-9 | .
TGTGCCATCAAAGATCCGGGACAATACTACGAGCAGTACTTC | CAIKDPGQYYEQYF | . | 14 | TRBJ2-7 | TRBV10-3 | .
TGCAGTGCTAGCTCAGGCAAGTCCTACGAGCAGTACTTC | CSASSGKSYEQYF | . | 13 | TRBJ2-7 | TRBV20-1 | .
TGTGCCATCAGTGCTAGACTAGCTCTGAACACCGGGGAGCTGTTTTTT | CAISARLALNTGELFF | TRBD2 | 16 | TRBJ2-2 | TRBV10-3 | .
TGCAGCGTTGAAGATTGGGCAGTAAACTATGGCTACACCTTC | CSVEDWAVNYGYTF | . | 14 | TRBJ1-2 | TRBV29-1 | few
TGCAGCCTGATGGTGCGGAACACAGATACGCAGTATTTT | CSLMVRNTDTQYF | . | 13 | TRBJ2-3 | TRBV20-1 | .
TGCGCCAGCAGCTACTCTAGCGGGGGTGTCTCAGATACGCAGTATTTT | CASSYSSGGVSDTQYF | TRBD2 | 16 | TRBJ2-3 | TRBV5-1 | few
TGTGCCTGGAGTGTCCGGCCCTTAGGAATGTGCGAGCAGTACTTC | CAWSVRPLGMCEQYF | . | 15 | TRBJ2-7 | TRBV30 | .
TGTGCCAGCAATCACCCATACGGGTCCTCCTATAATTCACCCCTCCACTTT | CASNHPYGSSYNSPLHF | . | 17 | TRBJ1-6 | TRBV7-2 | few
TGTGCCAGCAGTTTTCCACGGGGGGTCCAAGAGACCCAGTACTTC | CASSFPRGVQETQYF | TRBD2 | 15 | TRBJ2-5 | TRBV12-3/TRBV12-4 | .
TGTGCCAGCAGCCGGACTAGAGAAGAGACCCAGTACTTC | CASSRTREETQYF | TRBD2 | 13 | TRBJ2-5 | TRBV7-2 | .
TGCAGTGCTAGAGGAAGGGCGAGATCCTACAATGAGCAGTTCTTC | CSARGRARSYNEQFF | . | 15 | TRBJ2-1 | TRBV20-1 | .
TGTGCCAGCAGTTTCATGGGGACGTACTCCTACGAGCAGTACTTC | CASSFMGTYSYEQYF | . | 15 | TRBJ2-7 | TRBV6-5 | once
TGCAGTGCTAGGCCCGGACAGGGTCGATACGAGCAGTACTTC | CSARPGQGRYEQYF | TRBD1 | 14 | TRBJ2-7 | TRBV20-1 | .
TGTGCCAGCAGAAAAAGTTTAGGGGGGAATGAGCAGTTCTTC | CASRKSLGGNEQFF | . | 14 | TRBJ2-1 | TRBV27 | few
TGCAGTGCTAGCGGGACACGCTTCTCCTACGAGCAGTACTTC | CSASGTRFSYEQYF | . | 14 | TRBJ2-7 | TRBV20-1 | .
TGTGCCAGCAGCGGCAGGGGTGTTCGTTCACCCCTCCACTTT | CASSGRGVRSPLHF | . | 14 | TRBJ1-6 | TRBV28 | few
TGTGCCAGCAGCAGGGGGGTTGGCAATCAGCCCCAGCATTTT | CASSRGVGNQPQHF | . | 14 | TRBJ1-5 | TRBV3-1 | .
TGCGCCAGCAGCTCGGTTGGGAGCGAAGTAGCTTTCTTT | CASSSVGSEVAFF | . | 13 | TRBJ1-1 | TRBV5-1 | .
TGCAGTGCTAGAGATGGAACTAGCGGGTGGGAGACCCAGTTCTTC | CSARDGTSGWETQFF | TRBD2 | 15 | TRBJ2-1 | TRBV20-1 | .
TGTGCCAGCAGTTTGGGACTTGGCTACACCTTC | CASSLGLGYTF | . | 11 | TRBJ1-2 | TRBV6-2/TRBV6-3 | many
TGTGCCAGCAGTTCCTCAGTGGTCGACACCGGGGACACTGAAGCTTTCTTT | CASSSSVVDTGDTEAFF | . | 17 | TRBJ1-1 | TRBV6-5 | .
TGTGCCTCAAGAAGGGACAGGCGGAGCAATCAGCCCCAGCATTTT | CASRRDRRSNQPQHF | TRBD1 | 15 | TRBJ1-5 | TRBV6-5 | many
TGTGCCAGCAGTGACTGGGCGGGAGGGCCGTATACGCAGTATTTT | CASSDWAGGPYTQYF | TRBD2 | 15 | TRBJ2-3 | TRBV6-4 | .
TGTGCTAGCAGCGACAGCGGGATCGGTAGGGAGACCCAGTACTTC | CASSDSGIGRETQYF | TRBD2 | 15 | TRBJ2-5 | TRBV7-7 | .
TGTGCCAGCAGCTTGAGACGGGATAGAGAGACCCAGTACTTC | CASSLRRDRETQYF | . | 14 | TRBJ2-5 | TRBV7-2 | .
TGCGCCAGCAGCATGACTAGCGGGGGACCCAGCACAGATACGCAGTATTTT | CASSMTSGGPSTDTQYF | TRBD2 | 17 | TRBJ2-3 | TRBV5-1 | .
TGTGCCAGCAGCTTGCGAGGCTTGCTGGACAGGGTATATTCACCCCTCCACTTT | CASSLRGLLDRVYSPLHF | TRBD1 | 18 | TRBJ1-6 | TRBV5-5 | few
TGTGCTAGTGGTTTGGATTTGGGGACTGAAGCTTTCTTT | CASGLDLGTEAFF | . | 13 | TRBJ1-1 | TRBV12-5 | .
TGCAGTGCTGCCCGGACAGGGGGAGTTGAAAAACTGTTTTTT | CSAARTGGVEKLFF | TRBD1 | 14 | TRBJ1-4 | TRBV20-1 | few
TGTGCCAGCAGCTCCTTTCAAAGGCCCCAGTACTTC | CASSSFQRPQYF | . | 12 | TRBJ2-7 | TRBV7-2 | .
TGTGCCAGCAGCCCCCGGTGGGTTAATGAGCAGTTCTTC | CASSPRWVNEQFF | . | 13 | TRBJ2-1 | TRBV28 | .
TGCGCCAGCAGCGATTACCTTAACGGTCAGCCCCAGCATTTT | CASSDYLNGQPQHF | . | 14 | TRBJ1-5 | TRBV4-3 | .
TGTGCCAGCAGCTTAGGGACAGGGGGTATCACTGAAGCTTTCTTT | CASSLGTGGITEAFF | TRBD1 | 15 | TRBJ1-1 | TRBV11-2 | few
TGTGCCAGCCAACTAGCGGGGGGGAATGAGCAGTTCTTC | CASQLAGGNEQFF | TRBD2 | 13 | TRBJ2-1 | TRBV7-9 | few
TGTGCCAGCAGCCAGGACAGATACCAAGAGACCCAGTACTTC | CASSQDRYQETQYF | . | 14 | TRBJ2-5 | TRBV6-2/TRBV6-3 | .
TGCAGTGCTTTAGCATTAGCAGCCCACAATGAGCAGTTCTTC | CSALALAAHNEQFF | . | 14 | TRBJ2-1 | TRBV20-1 | .
TGTGCCAGCAGTGCCTACAGGGTATCCGAAACAGATACGCAGTATTTT | CASSAYRVSETDTQYF | . | 16 | TRBJ2-3 | TRBV28 | .
TGTGCCAGCAGCCCTATACAGGGGGCTTTTGAGCAGTTCTTC | CASSPIQGAFEQFF | TRBD1 | 14 | TRBJ2-1 | TRBV11-2 | few